This T cell receptor beta chain was sequenced for a study of blood T cell repertoires in COVID-19. The repertoire was sequenced with immunoSEQ multiplex PCR; TCRdb's copy has only in-frame clones and lacks some. The sample holds about 190,000 clones, 70% to 85% seen once. Sequencing was carried out using peripheral blood. The TCR was taken from a woman aged 25-40 years with acute or convalescent COVID-19.

As DNA, the CDR3 is TGTGCCAGCAGCTTGGGTTCTGGGACAGGTAATCAGCCCCAGCATTTT. Translated: CASSLGSGTGNQPQHF. The chain uses TRBV5-6 and TRBJ1-5, with TRBD1 matching over 8 bases. CDR3 length: 16 residues. Germline loops: CDR1 SGHDT, CDR2 YYEEEE. Losses at the gene ends were 0 bases for V and 4 bases for J; bases not matched to a gene: 6.